A selection of T cell receptor beta chains follows, all from one sample in a study of blood T cell repertoires in COVID-19. TCRdb keeps only in-frame clones here, not all; method: immunoSEQ multiplex PCR. The table shows 200,000 to 300,000 clones, with roughly four fifths occurring only once. Sequenced sample: peripheral blood. These TCRs come from a man between 50 and 59 years old with acute or convalescent COVID-19. The CDR3 runs from the conserved cysteine through the conserved F or W. Fields, in order: clone size, D gene, J gene, V gene, CDR3 DNA, CDR3 protein. The D gene is left open where the match is weak. Rows may omit the clone size; those that give it use once, few, many or a size class.

clone_size: NA
d_call: TRBD1
j_call: TRBJ1-4
v_call: TRBV18
cdr3_nt: TGTGCCAGCTCACTAGCGACAGGGGTGAGGGAAAAACTGTTTTTT
cdr3_aa: CASSLATGVREKLFF

clone_size: NA
d_call: NA
j_call: TRBJ2-1
v_call: TRBV7-9
cdr3_nt: TGTGCCAGCAGCTTAATCAACAATGAGCAGTTCTTC
cdr3_aa: CASSLINNEQFF

clone_size: NA
d_call: TRBD1
j_call: TRBJ1-1
v_call: TRBV19
cdr3_nt: TGTGCCAGTAGTATGAGTTGGCAGGGGGCCACTGAAGCTTTCTTT
cdr3_aa: CASSMSWQGATEAFF

clone_size: NA
d_call: TRBD1
j_call: TRBJ1-3
v_call: TRBV7-2
cdr3_nt: TGTGCCAGCAGCTCGGGACAGGTGACGGACACCATATATTTT
cdr3_aa: CASSSGQVTDTIYF

clone_size: NA
d_call: NA
j_call: TRBJ2-7
v_call: TRBV6-5
cdr3_nt: TGTGCCAGCATCCGGGAGACTCACGAGCAGTACTTC
cdr3_aa: CASIRETHEQYF

clone_size: NA
d_call: NA
j_call: TRBJ1-5
v_call: TRBV4-1
cdr3_nt: TGCGCCAGCAGCCAAAGGGGATCAGGGGATCCGCCCCAGCATTTT
cdr3_aa: CASSQRGSGDPPQHF

clone_size: NA
d_call: NA
j_call: TRBJ1-2
v_call: TRBV20-1
cdr3_nt: TGCAGTGCTAGAGTGGGTACTAAGCGGACCTTC
cdr3_aa: CSARVGTKRTF

clone_size: NA
d_call: TRBD2
j_call: TRBJ2-1
v_call: TRBV6-5
cdr3_nt: TGTGCCAGCAGATATAGCGGGGGGAGTCGCGGTGAGCAGTTCTTC
cdr3_aa: CASRYSGGSRGEQFF

clone_size: NA
d_call: NA
j_call: TRBJ1-3
v_call: TRBV11-2
cdr3_nt: TGTGCCAGCAGCTTCTTCTACGGGGGGACAAACACCATATATTTT
cdr3_aa: CASSFFYGGTNTIYF

clone_size: few
d_call: NA
j_call: TRBJ2-1
v_call: TRBV14
cdr3_nt: TGTGCCAGCAGCCAAGATCCCCGGGGGACGGACCGACAGTTCTTC
cdr3_aa: CASSQDPRGTDRQFF

clone_size: NA
d_call: NA
j_call: TRBJ1-4
v_call: TRBV2
cdr3_nt: TGTGCCAGCAGGGTTTTCTTGGCCCCGAATGAAAAACTGTTTTTT
cdr3_aa: CASRVFLAPNEKLFF

clone_size: NA
d_call: NA
j_call: TRBJ2-5
v_call: TRBV2
cdr3_nt: TGTGCCAGCATCCCTCAGGGAGGAAACCAAGAGACCCAGTACTTC
cdr3_aa: CASIPQGGNQETQYF

clone_size: NA
d_call: NA
j_call: TRBJ2-2
v_call: TRBV6-5
cdr3_nt: TGTGCCAGCAGTTACCGCCAGGGGATGTATGGCGGGGAGCTGTTTTTT
cdr3_aa: CASSYRQGMYGGELFF

clone_size: NA
d_call: NA
j_call: TRBJ1-3
v_call: TRBV12-3/TRBV12-4
cdr3_nt: TGTGCCAGCAGTGGCCAGGGAAACACCATATATTTT
cdr3_aa: CASSGQGNTIYF

clone_size: NA
d_call: NA
j_call: TRBJ2-1
v_call: TRBV7-2
cdr3_nt: TGTGCCAGCAGCTTAGCGAACGGGTTAGCAGCGCATGAGCAGTTCTTC
cdr3_aa: CASSLANGLAAHEQFF

clone_size: NA
d_call: NA
j_call: TRBJ2-7
v_call: TRBV21-1
cdr3_nt: TGTGCCAGCAGCATAAGACAGGGACCCTACGAGCAGTACTTC
cdr3_aa: CASSIRQGPYEQYF

clone_size: NA
d_call: NA
j_call: TRBJ2-1
v_call: TRBV7-2
cdr3_nt: TGTGCCAGCAGCTTAGTGGGAGGAAACTCCTACAATGAGCAGTTCTTC
cdr3_aa: CASSLVGGNSYNEQFF

clone_size: NA
d_call: NA
j_call: TRBJ1-3
v_call: TRBV30
cdr3_nt: TGTGCCTGGAAACCGGGGGATCGACGAAACACCATATATTTT
cdr3_aa: CAWKPGDRRNTIYF

clone_size: few
d_call: TRBD1
j_call: TRBJ1-6
v_call: TRBV7-9
cdr3_nt: TGTGCCAGCAGCCTACCATCAGGGGGCAATTCACCCCTCCACTTT
cdr3_aa: CASSLPSGGNSPLHF

clone_size: NA
d_call: NA
j_call: TRBJ1-3
v_call: TRBV6-1
cdr3_nt: TGTGCCAGCAGTGAAACTCGACAGAGCTCTGGAAACACCATATATTTT
cdr3_aa: CASSETRQSSGNTIYF

clone_size: NA
d_call: TRBD1
j_call: TRBJ2-2
v_call: TRBV9
cdr3_nt: TGTGCCAGCAGCTCCCGGACAGGGGGCTCTCGGGTCACCGGGGAGCTGTTTTTT
cdr3_aa: CASSSRTGGSRVTGELFF

clone_size: NA
d_call: NA
j_call: TRBJ2-1
v_call: TRBV19
cdr3_nt: TGTGCCAGTAGTATAGCCCAGGGGTTGAATGAGCAGTTCTTC
cdr3_aa: CASSIAQGLNEQFF